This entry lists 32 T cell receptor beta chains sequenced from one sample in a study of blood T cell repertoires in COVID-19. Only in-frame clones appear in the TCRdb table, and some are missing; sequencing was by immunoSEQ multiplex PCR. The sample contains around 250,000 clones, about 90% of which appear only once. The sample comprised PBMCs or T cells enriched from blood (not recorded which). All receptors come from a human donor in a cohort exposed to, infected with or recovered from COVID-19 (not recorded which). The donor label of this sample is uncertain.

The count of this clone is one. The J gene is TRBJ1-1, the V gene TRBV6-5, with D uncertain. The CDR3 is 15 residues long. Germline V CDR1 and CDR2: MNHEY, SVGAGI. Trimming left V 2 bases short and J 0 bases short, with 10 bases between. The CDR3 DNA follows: TGTGCCAGCAGTTACGATTCGGTCATGAACACTGAAGCTTTCTTT. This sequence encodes CASSYDSVMNTEAFF.

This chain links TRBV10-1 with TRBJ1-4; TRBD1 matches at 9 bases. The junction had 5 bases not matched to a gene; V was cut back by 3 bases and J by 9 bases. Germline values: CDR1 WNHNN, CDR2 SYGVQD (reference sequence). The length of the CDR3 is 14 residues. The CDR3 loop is CASSDKNRGQKLFF. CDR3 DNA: TGCGCCAGCAGTGATAAAAACAGGGGGCAAAAACTGTTTTTT.

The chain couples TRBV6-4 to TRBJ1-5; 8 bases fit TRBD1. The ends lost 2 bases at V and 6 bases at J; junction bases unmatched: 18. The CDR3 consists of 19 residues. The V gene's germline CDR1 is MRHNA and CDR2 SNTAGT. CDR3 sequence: CASSDNTTGVGPLGQPQHF. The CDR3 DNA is TGTGCCAGCAGTGACAATACGACAGGGGTGGGCCCTCTCGGTCAGCCCCAGCATTTT.

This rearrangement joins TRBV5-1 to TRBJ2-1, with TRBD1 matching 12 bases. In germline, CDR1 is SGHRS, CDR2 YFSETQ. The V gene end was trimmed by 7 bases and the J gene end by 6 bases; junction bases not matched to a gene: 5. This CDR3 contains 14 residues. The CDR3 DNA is TGCGCCAGCCACCGGGACAGGGGGCGCAATGAGCAGTTCTTC. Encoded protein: CASHRDRGRNEQFF.

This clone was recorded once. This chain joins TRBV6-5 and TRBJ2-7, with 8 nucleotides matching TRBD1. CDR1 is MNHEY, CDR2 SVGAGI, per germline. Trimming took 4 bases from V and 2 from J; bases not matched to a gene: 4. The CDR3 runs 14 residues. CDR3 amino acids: CASSLVQGAYEQYF. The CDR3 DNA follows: TGTGCCAGCAGTTTGGTACAGGGGGCCTACGAGCAGTACTTC.

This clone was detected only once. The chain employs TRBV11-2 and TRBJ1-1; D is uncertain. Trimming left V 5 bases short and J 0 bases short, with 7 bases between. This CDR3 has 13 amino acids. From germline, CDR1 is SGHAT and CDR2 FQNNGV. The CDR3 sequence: CASSPSMNTEAFF. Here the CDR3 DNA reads TGTGCCAGCAGCCCTTCTATGAACACTGAAGCTTTCTTT.

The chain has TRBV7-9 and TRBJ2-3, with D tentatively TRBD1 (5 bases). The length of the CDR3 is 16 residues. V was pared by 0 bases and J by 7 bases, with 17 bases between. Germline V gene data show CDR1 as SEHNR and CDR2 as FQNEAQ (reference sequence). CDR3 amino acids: CASSLAPLRGGNTQYF. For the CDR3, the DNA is TGTGCCAGCAGCTTAGCGCCTTTAAGGGGCGGAAATACGCAGTATTTT. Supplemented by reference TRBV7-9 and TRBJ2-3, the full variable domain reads DTGVSQNPRHKITKRGQNVTFRCDPISEHNRLYWYRQTLGQGPEFLTYFQNEAQLEKSRLLSDRFSAERPKGSFSTLEIQRTEQGDSAMYLCASSLAPLRGGNTQYFGPGTRLTVL.

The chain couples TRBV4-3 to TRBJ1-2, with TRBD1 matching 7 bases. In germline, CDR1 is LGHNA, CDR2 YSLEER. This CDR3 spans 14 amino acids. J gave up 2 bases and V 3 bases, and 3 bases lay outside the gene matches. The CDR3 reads CASSHPGQNYGYTF. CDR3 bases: TGCGCCAGCAGCCACCCGGGACAGAACTATGGCTACACCTTC.

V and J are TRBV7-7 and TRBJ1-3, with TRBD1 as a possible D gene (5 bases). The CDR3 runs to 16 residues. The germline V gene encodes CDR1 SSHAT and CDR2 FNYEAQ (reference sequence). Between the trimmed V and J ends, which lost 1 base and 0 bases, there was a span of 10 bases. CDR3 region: CASSLGTGRSGNTIYF. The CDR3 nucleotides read TGTGCCAGCAGCTTAGGTACAGGTCGCTCTGGAAACACCATATATTTT.

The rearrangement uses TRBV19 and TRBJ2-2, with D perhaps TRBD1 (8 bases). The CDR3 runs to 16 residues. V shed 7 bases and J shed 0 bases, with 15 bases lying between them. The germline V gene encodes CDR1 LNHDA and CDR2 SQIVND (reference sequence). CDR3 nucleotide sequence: TGTGCCAGTACTCAAGCGGGACAGGCGAACACCGGGGAGCTGTTTTTT. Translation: CASTQAGQANTGELFF.

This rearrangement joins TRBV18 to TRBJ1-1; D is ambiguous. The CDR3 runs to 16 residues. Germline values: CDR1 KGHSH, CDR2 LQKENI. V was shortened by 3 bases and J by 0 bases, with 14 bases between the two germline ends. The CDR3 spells CASSPNSPEMNTEAFF. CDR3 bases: TGTGCCAGCTCACCGAATTCACCCGAGATGAACACTGAAGCTTTCTTT.

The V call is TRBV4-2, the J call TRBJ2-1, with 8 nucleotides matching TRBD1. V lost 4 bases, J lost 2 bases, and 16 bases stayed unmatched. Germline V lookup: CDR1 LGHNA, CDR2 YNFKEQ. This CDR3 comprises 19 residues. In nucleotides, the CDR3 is TGTGCCAGCAGCCCCGGGACAGGTAATCTCCCTCGAACCTACAATGAGCAGTTCTTC. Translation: CASSPGTGNLPRTYNEQFF.

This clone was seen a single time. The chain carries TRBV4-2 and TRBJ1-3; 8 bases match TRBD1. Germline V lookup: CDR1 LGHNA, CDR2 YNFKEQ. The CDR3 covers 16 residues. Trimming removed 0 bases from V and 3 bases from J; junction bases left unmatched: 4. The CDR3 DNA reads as TGTGCCAGCAGCCAAGATCAGGGGGCTTATGGAAACACCATATATTTT. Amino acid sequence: CASSQDQGAYGNTIYF.

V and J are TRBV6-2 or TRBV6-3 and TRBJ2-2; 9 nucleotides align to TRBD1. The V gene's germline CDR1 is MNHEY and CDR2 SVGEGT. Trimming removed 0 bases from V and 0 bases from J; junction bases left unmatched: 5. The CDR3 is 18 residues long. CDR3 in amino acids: CASSYSTGGSANTGELFF. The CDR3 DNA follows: TGTGCCAGCAGTTACTCAACAGGGGGCTCCGCGAACACCGGGGAGCTGTTTTTT.

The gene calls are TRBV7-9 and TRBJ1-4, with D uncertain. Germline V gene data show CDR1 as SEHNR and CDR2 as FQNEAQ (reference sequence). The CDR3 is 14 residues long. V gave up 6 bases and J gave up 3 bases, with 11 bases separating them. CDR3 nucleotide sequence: TGTGCCAGCAGTCCCCGGGATGCTAATGAAAAACTGTTTTTT. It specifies CASSPRDANEKLFF.

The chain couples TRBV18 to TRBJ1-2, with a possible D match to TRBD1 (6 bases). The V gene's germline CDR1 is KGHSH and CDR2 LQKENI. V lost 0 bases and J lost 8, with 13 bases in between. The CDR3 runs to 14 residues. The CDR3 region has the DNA TGTGCCAGCTCACCACCACGGGGGGCGAAAGGCTACACCTTC. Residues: CASSPPRGAKGYTF.

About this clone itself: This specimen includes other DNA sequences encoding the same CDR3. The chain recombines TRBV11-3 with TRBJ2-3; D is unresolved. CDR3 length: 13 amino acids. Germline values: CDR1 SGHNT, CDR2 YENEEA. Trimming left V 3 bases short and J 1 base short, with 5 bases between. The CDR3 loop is CASSFSGTDTQYF. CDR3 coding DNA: TGTGCCAGCAGCTTCAGCGGCACAGATACGCAGTATTTT.

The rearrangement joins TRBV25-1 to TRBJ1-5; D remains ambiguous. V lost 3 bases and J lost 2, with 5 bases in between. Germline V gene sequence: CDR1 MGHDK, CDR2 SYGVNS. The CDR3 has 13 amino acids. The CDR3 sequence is CASSERGNQPQHF. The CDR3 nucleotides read TGTGCCAGCAGTGAGAGGGGCAATCAGCCCCAGCATTTT. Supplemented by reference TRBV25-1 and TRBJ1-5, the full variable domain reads EADIYQTPRYLVIGTGKKITLECSQTMGHDKMYWYQQDPGMELHLIHYSYGVNSTEKGDLSSESTVSRIRTEHFPLTLESARPSHTSQYLCASSERGNQPQHFGDGTRLSIL.

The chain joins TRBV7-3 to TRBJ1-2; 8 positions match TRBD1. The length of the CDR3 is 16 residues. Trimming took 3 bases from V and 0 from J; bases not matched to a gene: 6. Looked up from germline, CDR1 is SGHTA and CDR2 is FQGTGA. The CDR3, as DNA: TGTGCCAGCAGCTTGGACAGGGTTCATACTAACTATGGCTACACCTTC. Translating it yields CASSLDRVHTNYGYTF.

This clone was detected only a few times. The CDR3 nucleotides are TGTGCCAGCAGCTTGAGGGCAGGGATTATCCAGCCCCAGCATTTT. Its protein is CASSLRAGIIQPQHF. V is TRBV5-6 and J is TRBJ1-5; TRBD1 might be the D (5 bases). Trimming left V 1 base short and J 7 bases short, with 15 bases between. Germline V gives CDR1 SGHDT, CDR2 YYEEEE. The CDR3 length is 15 residues.

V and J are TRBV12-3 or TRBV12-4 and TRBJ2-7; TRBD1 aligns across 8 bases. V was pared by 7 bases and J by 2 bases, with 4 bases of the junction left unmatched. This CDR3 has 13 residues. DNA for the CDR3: TGTGCCAGCACCCCGGACAGGGCCTACGAGCAGTACTTC. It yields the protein CASTPDRAYEQYF.

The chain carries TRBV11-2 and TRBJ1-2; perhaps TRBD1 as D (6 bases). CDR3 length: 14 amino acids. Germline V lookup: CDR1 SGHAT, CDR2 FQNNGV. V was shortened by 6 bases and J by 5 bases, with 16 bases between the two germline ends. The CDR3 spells CASRMGGPYYGYTF. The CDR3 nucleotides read TGTGCCAGCAGAATGGGGGGGCCATATTATGGCTACACCTTC. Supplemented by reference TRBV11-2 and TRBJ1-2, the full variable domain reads EAGVAQSPRYKIIEKRQSVAFWCNPISGHATLYWYQQILGQGPKLLIQFQNNGVVDDSQLPKDRFSAERLKGVDSTLKIQPAKLEDSAVYLCASRMGGPYYGYTFGSGTRLTVV.

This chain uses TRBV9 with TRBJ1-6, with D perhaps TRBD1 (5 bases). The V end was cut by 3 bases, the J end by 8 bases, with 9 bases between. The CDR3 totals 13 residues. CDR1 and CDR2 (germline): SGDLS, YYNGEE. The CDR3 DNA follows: TGTGCCAGCAGCGGAACACAGGATTCACCCCTCCACTTT. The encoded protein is CASSGTQDSPLHF.

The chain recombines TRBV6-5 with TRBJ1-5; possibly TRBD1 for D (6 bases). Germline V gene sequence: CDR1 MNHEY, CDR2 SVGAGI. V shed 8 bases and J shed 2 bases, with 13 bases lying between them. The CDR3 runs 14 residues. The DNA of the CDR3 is TGTGCCAGCGGCACAGGGCAGGGCAATCAGCCCCAGCATTTT. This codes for CASGTGQGNQPQHF.

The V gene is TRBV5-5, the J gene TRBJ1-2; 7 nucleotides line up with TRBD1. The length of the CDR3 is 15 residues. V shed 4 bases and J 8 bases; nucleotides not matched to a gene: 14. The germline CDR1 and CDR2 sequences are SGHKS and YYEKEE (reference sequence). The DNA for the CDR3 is TGTGCCAGCAGCCCCAGCTTAACAGGGGTGAGGGGCTACACCTTC. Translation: CASSPSLTGVRGYTF.

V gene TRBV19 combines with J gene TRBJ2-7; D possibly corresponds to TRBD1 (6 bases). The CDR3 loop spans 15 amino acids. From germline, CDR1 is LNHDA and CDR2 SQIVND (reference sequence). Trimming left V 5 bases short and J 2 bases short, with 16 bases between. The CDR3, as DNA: TGTGCCAGTAGTGACCCCGGGACACCTACCTACGAGCAGTACTTC. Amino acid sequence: CASSDPGTPTYEQYF.

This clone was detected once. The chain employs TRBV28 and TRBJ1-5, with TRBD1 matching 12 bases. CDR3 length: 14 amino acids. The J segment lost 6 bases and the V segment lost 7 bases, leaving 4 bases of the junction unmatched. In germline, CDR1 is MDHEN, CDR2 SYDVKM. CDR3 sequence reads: CASIRDRGLQPQHF. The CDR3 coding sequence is TGTGCCAGCATCCGGGACAGGGGGCTTCAGCCCCAGCATTTT. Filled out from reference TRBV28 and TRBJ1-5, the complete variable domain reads DVKVTQSSRYLVKRTGEKVFLECVQDMDHENMFWYRQDPGLGLRLIYFSYDVKMKEKGDIPEGYSVSREKKERFSLILESASTNQTSMYLCASIRDRGLQPQHFGDGTRLSIL.

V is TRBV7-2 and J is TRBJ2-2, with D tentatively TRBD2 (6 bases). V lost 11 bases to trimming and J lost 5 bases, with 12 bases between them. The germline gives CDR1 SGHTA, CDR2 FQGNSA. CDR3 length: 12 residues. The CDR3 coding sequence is TGTGCCTGCCTTGGAGGGACCGGGGAGCTGTTTTTT. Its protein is CACLGGTGELFF.

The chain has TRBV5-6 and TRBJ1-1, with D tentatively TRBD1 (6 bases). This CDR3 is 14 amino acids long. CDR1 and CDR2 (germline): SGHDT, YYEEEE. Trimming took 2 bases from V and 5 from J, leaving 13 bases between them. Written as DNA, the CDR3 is TGTGCCAGCAGCTTCGTGGGGGCGCGAACTGAAGCTTTCTTT. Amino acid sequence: CASSFVGARTEAFF.

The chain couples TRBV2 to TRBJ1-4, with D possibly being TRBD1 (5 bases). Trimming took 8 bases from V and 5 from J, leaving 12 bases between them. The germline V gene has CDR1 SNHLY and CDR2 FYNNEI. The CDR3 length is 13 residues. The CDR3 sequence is CASCRRENEKLFF. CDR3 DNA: TGTGCCAGCTGCCGCAGGGAAAATGAAAAACTGTTTTTT.

For the CDR3, the DNA is TGTGCCACCAGTGATTCCTATCGCAACGAGCAGTACTTC. Amino acids: CATSDSYRNEQYF. The gene calls are TRBV24-1 and TRBJ2-7, with D hard to call. Germline loops: CDR1 KGHDR, CDR2 SFDVKD. With 2 bases removed from V and 5 bases from J, the gap between germline ends came to 9 bases. The CDR3 runs 13 residues.

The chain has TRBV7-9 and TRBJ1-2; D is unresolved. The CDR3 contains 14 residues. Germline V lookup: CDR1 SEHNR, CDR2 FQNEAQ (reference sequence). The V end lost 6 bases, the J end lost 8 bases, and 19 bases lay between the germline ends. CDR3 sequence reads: CASSLDTALWGYTF. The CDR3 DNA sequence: TGTGCCAGCAGTCTTGACACCGCCCTATGGGGCTACACCTTC.